This T cell receptor beta chain was sequenced in a study of blood T cell repertoires in COVID-19. As for the study in general: COVID-19 samples, acute and convalescent, were from the United States, Italy and Spain. PBMCs, B-cell-depleted T cells, or T cells provided the cDNA or gDNA that made up the material.

As processed by the authors: Estimated nucleated cell counts came from reference gene primer amplification. Produced via immunoSEQ multiplex PCR; TCRdb's table is partial and in-frame only. V, J and clone size were drawn from that table, and D and trimming were deduced from the DNA. This sample carries some 69,000 clones, approximately 80% of them seen once, and the ten largest clones take approximately 20%. Germline V gives CDR1 SGHNT, CDR2 YENEEA. This CDR3 region has 12 residues. The germline V and J ends were trimmed by 3 bases and 5 bases, with 7 bases remaining between them. The source of this sequence is a woman in her 70s with acute or convalescent COVID-19. The J gene is TRBJ2-5, the V gene TRBV11-3; no clear D gene. Sequences were obtained from peripheral blood. The CDR3 sequence: CASSFLRETQYF. The CDR3 DNA reads as TGTGCCAGCAGCTTCCTCAGGGAGACCCAGTACTTC.